This TCR beta chain was sequenced for a study of cytomegalovirus exposure and HLA in healthy donors. Study outcomes and limitations: Across donors, presence/absence analyses took sequencing depth to be roughly uniform. Judged likely to be a sequencing artifact was a cluster of highly shared sequence variants.

This CDR3 has 16 amino acids. Germline loops: CDR1 LGHNA, CDR2 YNFKEQ. V lost 0 bases and J 3 bases, leaving 13 bases between the germline ends. This clone was counted once. Its specificity is unknown. The PCR employed 60 Vbeta primers together with 13 Jbeta primers. Sequencing used immunoSEQ multiplex PCR; TCRdb keeps in-frame clones, though not all of them. The data show about 280,000 clones, approximately 90% seen once. This chain uses TRBV4-2 with TRBJ2-3; a possible D gene is TRBD1 (6 bases). The source is a woman aged 18-30 years in good health and CMV-seronegative. What was sequenced was PBMCs. The CDR3, as DNA: TGTGCCAGCAGCCAAGAGGGGGCTAGCCCGACAGATACGCAGTATTTT. Its protein product is CASSQEGASPTDTQYF.